This T cell receptor beta chain was sequenced for a study of T cell responses to AZD1222 COVID-19 vaccine. The overall study: Pooling covered second doses at about 4 or about 12 weeks. Study-level results: Only a handful of AZD1222 recipients, several in all, had baseline seropositivity. Clonal diversity may have been underestimated in mostly white British donors.

CDR3 size: 14 residues. Trimming took off 5 bases at V and 4 bases at J, with 11 bases between the two ends. CDR1 and CDR2 (germline): SEHNR, FQNEAQ (reference sequence). Regarding this clone: Antigen unknown.

Measured with immunoSEQ multiplex PCR; TCRdb has only the in-frame clones, and not every one. Of some 150,000 clones listed, roughly 92% are singletons. The V gene is TRBV7-9, the J gene TRBJ1-4; D may be TRBD1 (6 bases). This TCR was sampled from an adult in good health. The source was peripheral blood, collected on day 0 of AZD1222 vaccination. The CDR3 DNA sequence: TGTGCCAGCAGCCCCGGACAGTTTAATGAAAAACTGTTTTTT. It encodes CASSPGQFNEKLFF.